Listed here are 7 T cell receptor beta chains from one sample, sequenced in a study of Graves' ophthalmopathy and Graves' hyperthyroidism. Amplification of the TCR beta CDR3 regions used RNA transcripts (as template). Second-round multiplex PCR came after a first-round RT-PCR that employed HTBI primers. TCRdb analysed the multiplex PCR reads with MiXCR anew, one entry per CDR3 protein. The repertoire includes around 670,000 distinct CDR3 sequences, 35% to 50% of them detected once, and 44% sits in the top ten. The sequencing sample was made of peripheral blood. Receptor source: an adult man with Graves' ophthalmopathy.

V usage is TRBV2 and J usage is TRBJ2-5; 7 bases map to TRBD1. V trimming: 5 bases; J trimming: 5 bases; junction bases outside the gene matches: 8. CDR3 size: 14 residues. The germline V gene has CDR1 SNHLY and CDR2 FYNNEI. CDR3 DNA: TGTGCCAGCAGTTTGACCCTGACAGGGGAGACCCAGTACTTC. It codes for CASSLTLTGETQYF.

The chain combines TRBV19 with TRBJ2-7; 12 bases are a match to TRBD1. Germline CDR1 is LNHDA and CDR2 is SQIVND (reference sequence). The CDR3 contains 14 residues. This CDR3 is CATGPGQGAHEQYF. DNA for the CDR3: TGTGCGACGGGTCCGGGACAGGGGGCACACGAGCAGTACTTC. The full variable domain, completed using reference TRBV19 and TRBJ2-7, is DGGITQSPKYLFRKEGQNVTLSCEQNLNHDAMYWYRQDPGQGLRLIYYSQIVNDFQKGDIAEGYSVSREKKESFPLTVTSAQKNPTAFYLCATGPGQGAHEQYFGPGTRLTVT.

In its sample, this clonotype was seen many times. J is TRBJ1-5 and V is TRBV29-1; weak D call: TRBD1 (6 bases). Trimming removed 4 bases at V and 3 bases at J, with 10 bases between. The V gene's germline CDR1 is SQVTM and CDR2 ANQGSEA. This CDR3 contains 13 residues. CDR3 sequence: CSVAGAINQPQHF. The CDR3 nucleotides read TGCAGCGTTGCGGGGGCGATCAATCAGCCCCAGCATTTT. Full variable domain (missing parts from reference TRBV29-1 and TRBJ1-5): SAVISQKPSRDICQRGTSLTIQCQVDSQVTMMFWYRQQPGQSLTLIATANQGSEATYESGFVIDKFPISRPNLTFSTLTVSNMSPEDSSIYLCSVAGAINQPQHFGDGTRLSIL.

The gene calls are TRBV7-2 and TRBJ1-6, with TRBD1 matching over 9 bases. Per the germline V gene, CDR1 is SGHTA and CDR2 is FQGNSA. V lost 5 bases, J lost 7 bases, and 9 bases stayed unmatched. This CDR3 contains 16 residues. The DNA for the CDR3 is TGTGCCAGCAGCCATGGGGGGACAGGGTTGAATTCACCCCTCCACTTT. The encoded protein is CASSHGGTGLNSPLHF.

The chain combines TRBV29-1 with TRBJ2-7; TRBD1 aligns across 7 bases. With V trimmed by 7 bases and J by 5 bases, 8 bases remained unmatched. The length of the CDR3 is 12 residues. CDR1 is SQVTM and CDR2 is ANQGSEA in the germline V gene. CDR3 loop: CSATGDFNEQYF. CDR3 bases: TGCAGCGCTACAGGGGATTTCAACGAGCAGTACTTC.

V and J are TRBV28 and TRBJ2-7; D uncertain. CDR3 length: 13 amino acids. CDR1 MDHEN and CDR2 SYDVKM come from the germline V gene. Trimming removed 6 bases from V and 3 bases from J, with 12 bases in between. CDR3: CASRPTSGYEQYF. CDR3 nucleotide sequence: TGTGCCAGCAGACCGACATCCGGCTACGAGCAGTACTTC.

V gene TRBV29-1 combines with J gene TRBJ2-2, with D unresolved. Germline CDR1 SQVTM, CDR2 ANQGSEA. V was pared by 6 bases and J by 3 bases, with 14 bases between. There are 14 residues in the CDR3. The CDR3 DNA is TGCAGCGTGGTATTTGACGGGTACACCGGGGAGCTGTTTTTT. It is translated as CSVVFDGYTGELFF.